This T cell receptor (beta chain) emerged from a study of post-analysis software for immune sequencing data. About the research overall: Relapsing-remitting, secondary progressive and progressive-relapsing courses of multiple sclerosis were included.

V lost 0 bases to trimming and J lost 8 bases, with 7 bases between them. Germline CDR1 LGHNA, CDR2 YSLEER. The CDR3 is 13 residues long. Study findings and constraints: Patients used about 5 TRBV segments, including TRBV5-6, TRBV5-1 and TRBV20-1, more often than controls.

Unique molecular identifiers were present in the TCR beta cDNA libraries. TCRdb re-called the PCR reads through MiXCR, storing one row per CDR3 protein. Among some 800,000 distinct CDR3 sequences listed, 40% to 55% were seen once. This clonotype turned up a few times. The antigen remains undetermined. The sequencing input was blood. This chain uses TRBV4-3 with TRBJ1-4, with D uncertain. The clonotype originates from a girl between 10 and 17 years old with multiple sclerosis. CDR3 residues: CASSQDLSEKLFF. The CDR3 DNA reads TGCGCCAGCAGCCAAGATCTGTCAGAAAAACTGTTTTTT.